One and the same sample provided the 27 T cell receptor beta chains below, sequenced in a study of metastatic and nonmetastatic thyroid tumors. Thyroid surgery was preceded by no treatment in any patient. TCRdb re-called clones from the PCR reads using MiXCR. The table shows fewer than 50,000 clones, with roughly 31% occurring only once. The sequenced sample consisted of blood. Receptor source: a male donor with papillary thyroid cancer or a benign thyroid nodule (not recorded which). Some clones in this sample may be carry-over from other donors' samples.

The CDR3 nucleotides are TGTGCCAGCATTTTTCGTGGTTTAGATACGCAGTATTTT. This gives the protein CASIFRGLDTQYF. The V gene is TRBV12-3 or TRBV12-4, the J gene TRBJ2-3; D is uncertain. The CDR3 consists of 13 residues. V dropped 7 bases and J dropped 5 bases, with 13 bases sitting between them.

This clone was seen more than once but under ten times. The CDR3 sequence is CASSLGQGNFKHF. CDR3 bases: TGTGCCAGCAGCCTGGGACAGGGAAATTTTAAGCATTTT. V and J are TRBV6-1 and TRBJ1-5, with 9 positions matching TRBD1. V trimming: 6 bases; J trimming: 14 bases; junction bases outside the gene matches: 11. Germline V CDR1 and CDR2: MNHNS, SASEGT. CDR3 length equals 13 residues.

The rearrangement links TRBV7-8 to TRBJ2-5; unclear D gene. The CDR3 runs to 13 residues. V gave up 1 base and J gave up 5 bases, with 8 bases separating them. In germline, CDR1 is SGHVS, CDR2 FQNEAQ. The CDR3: CASSLGGGETQYF. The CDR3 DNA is TGTGCCAGCAGCTTAGGGGGTGGCGAGACCCAGTACTTC.

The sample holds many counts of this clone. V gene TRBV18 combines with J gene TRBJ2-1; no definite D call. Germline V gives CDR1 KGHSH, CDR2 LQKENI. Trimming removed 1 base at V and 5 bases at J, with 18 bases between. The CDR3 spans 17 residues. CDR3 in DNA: TGTGCCAGCTCACCACGAAACAGCCACAGCGTCAACAATGAGCAGTTCTTC. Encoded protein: CASSPRNSHSVNNEQFF.

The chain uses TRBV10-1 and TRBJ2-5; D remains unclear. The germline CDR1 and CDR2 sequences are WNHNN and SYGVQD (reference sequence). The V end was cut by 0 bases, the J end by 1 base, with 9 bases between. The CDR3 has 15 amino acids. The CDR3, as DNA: TGCGCCAGCAGTGAGTCTAGAGGTATCCAAGAGACCCAGTACTTC. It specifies CASSESRGIQETQYF.

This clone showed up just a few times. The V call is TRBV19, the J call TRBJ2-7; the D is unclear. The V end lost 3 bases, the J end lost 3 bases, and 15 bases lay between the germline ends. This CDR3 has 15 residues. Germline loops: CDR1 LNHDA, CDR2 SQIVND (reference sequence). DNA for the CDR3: TGTGCCAGTAGTATTTCTGTGGGTCAGAACTACGAGCAGTACTTC. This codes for CASSISVGQNYEQYF.

Written as DNA, the CDR3 is TGTGCCAGCAGCTTAAGTACTAGCGGAACCCCTCCAGATACGCAGTATTTT. Its translation: CASSLSTSGTPPDTQYF. The chain is built from TRBV7-8 and TRBJ2-3, with 8 bases that match TRBD2. The CDR3 extends over 17 amino acids. Trimming took 2 bases from V and 4 from J; bases not matched to a gene: 11. CDR1 SGHVS and CDR2 FQNEAQ come from the germline V gene.

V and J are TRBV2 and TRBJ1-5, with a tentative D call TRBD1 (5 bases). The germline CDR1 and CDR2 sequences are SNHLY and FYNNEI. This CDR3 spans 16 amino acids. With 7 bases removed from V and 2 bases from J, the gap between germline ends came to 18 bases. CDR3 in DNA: TGTGCCAGCATTGCCTCAGGGATCGATGGCAATCAGCCCCAGCATTTT. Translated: CASIASGIDGNQPQHF.

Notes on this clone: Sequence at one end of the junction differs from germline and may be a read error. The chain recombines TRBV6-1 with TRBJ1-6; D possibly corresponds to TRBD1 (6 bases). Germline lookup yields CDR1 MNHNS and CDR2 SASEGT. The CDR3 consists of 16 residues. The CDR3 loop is CASSPRPDRYNSPLHF. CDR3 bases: TGTGCCAGCAGTCCACGACCGGACAGATATAATTCGCCCCTCCACTTT.

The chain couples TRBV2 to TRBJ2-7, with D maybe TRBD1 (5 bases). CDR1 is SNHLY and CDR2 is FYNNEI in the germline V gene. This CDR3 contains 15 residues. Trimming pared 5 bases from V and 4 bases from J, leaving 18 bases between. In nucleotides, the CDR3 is TGTGCCAGCAGTCTCCTAGGTGGAACAGGTTACGAGCAGTACTTC. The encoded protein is CASSLLGGTGYEQYF.

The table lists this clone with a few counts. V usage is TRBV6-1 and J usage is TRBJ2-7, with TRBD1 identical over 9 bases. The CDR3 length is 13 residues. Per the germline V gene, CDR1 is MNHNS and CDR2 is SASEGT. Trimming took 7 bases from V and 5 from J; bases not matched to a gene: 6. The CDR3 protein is CASTRTGENEQYF. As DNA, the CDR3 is TGTGCCAGCACCAGGACAGGGGAAAACGAGCAGTACTTC.

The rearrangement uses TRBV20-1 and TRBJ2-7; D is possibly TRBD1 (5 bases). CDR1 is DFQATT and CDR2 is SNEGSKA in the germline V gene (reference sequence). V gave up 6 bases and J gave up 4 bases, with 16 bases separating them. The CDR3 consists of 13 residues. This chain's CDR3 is CSADSKGIYEQYF. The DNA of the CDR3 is TGCAGTGCCGATTCAAAGGGGATTTACGAGCAGTACTTC.

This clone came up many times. The CDR3 DNA sequence: TGTGCCAGTAGTAGATCCGGATCGGATAGTAACTATGGCTACACCTTC. Protein sequence: CASSRSGSDSNYGYTF. This chain connects TRBV19 to TRBJ1-2, with D uncertain. V was trimmed by 4 bases and J by 1 base, leaving 16 bases between them. The length of the CDR3 is 16 residues. CDR1 LNHDA and CDR2 SQIVND come from the germline V gene (reference sequence).

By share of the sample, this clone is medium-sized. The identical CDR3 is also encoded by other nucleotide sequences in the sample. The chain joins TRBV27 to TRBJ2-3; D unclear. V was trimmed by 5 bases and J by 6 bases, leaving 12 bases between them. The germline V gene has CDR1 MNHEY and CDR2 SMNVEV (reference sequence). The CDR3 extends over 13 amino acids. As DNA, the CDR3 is TGTGCCAGCAGTCCGACGCAGTCGGATACGCAGTATTTT. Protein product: CASSPTQSDTQYF.

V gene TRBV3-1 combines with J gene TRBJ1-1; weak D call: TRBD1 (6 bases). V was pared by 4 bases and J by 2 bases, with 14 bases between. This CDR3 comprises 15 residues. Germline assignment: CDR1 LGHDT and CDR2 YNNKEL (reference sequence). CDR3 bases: TGTGCCAGCAGCCTCGGGGGCAGGGGAAACACTGAAGCTTTCTTT. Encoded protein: CASSLGGRGNTEAFF.

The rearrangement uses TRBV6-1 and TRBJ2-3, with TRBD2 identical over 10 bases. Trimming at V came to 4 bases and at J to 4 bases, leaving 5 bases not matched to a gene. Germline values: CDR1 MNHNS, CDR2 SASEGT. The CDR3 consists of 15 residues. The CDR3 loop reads CASSVSAGGADTQYF. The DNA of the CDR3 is TGTGCCAGCAGTGTCTCAGCGGGAGGGGCAGATACGCAGTATTTT.

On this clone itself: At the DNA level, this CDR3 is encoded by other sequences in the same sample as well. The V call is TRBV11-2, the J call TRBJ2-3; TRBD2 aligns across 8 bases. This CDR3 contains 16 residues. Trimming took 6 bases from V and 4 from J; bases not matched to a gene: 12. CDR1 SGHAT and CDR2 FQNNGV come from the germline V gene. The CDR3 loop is CASSPGTSGRADTQYF. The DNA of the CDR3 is TGTGCCAGCAGTCCCGGTACTAGCGGTAGAGCAGATACGCAGTATTTT.

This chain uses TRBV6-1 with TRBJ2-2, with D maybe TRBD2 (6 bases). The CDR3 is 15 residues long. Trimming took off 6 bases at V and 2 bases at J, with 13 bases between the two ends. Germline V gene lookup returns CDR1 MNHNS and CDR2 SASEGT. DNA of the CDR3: TGTGCCAGCAGGGGTACCGGACTAAACACCGGGGAGCTGTTTTTT. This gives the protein CASRGTGLNTGELFF.

The CDR3 DNA reads as TGTGCCAGCAGCCCGGGACAGCCGCCTTACGAGCAGTACTTC. Its protein is CASSPGQPPYEQYF. The chain employs TRBV11-3 and TRBJ2-7, with 7 bases fitting TRBD1. This CDR3 spans 14 amino acids. V trimming: 5 bases; J trimming: 4 bases; junction bases outside the gene matches: 8. Germline V CDR1 and CDR2: SGHNT, YENEEA.

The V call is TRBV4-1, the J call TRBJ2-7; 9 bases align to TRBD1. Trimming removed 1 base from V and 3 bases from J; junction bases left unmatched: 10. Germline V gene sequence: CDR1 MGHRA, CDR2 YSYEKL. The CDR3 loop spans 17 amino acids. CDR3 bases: TGCGCCAGCAGCCAAGTGAATGCGGACAGGGGATTCTACGAGCAGTACTTC. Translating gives CASSQVNADRGFYEQYF.

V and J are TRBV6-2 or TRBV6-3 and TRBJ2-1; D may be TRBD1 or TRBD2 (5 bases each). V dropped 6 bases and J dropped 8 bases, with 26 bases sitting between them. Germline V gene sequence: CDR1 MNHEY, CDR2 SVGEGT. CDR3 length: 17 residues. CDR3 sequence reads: CASSPEGYRGVADEQFF. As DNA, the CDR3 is TGTGCCAGCAGCCCAGAAGGTTACCGAGGGGTTGCCGATGAGCAGTTCTTC.

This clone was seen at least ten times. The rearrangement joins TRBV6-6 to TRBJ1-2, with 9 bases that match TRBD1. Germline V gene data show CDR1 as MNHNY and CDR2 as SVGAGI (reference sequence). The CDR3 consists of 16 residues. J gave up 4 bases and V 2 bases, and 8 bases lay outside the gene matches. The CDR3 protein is CASSYNRQGEGYGYTF. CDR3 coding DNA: TGTGCCAGCAGTTACAACCGACAGGGGGAAGGCTATGGCTACACCTTC.

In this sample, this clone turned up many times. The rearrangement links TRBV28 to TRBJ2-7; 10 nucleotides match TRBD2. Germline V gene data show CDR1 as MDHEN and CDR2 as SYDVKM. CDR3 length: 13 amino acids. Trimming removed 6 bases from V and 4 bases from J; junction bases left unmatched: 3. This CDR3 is CASSLAGDYEQYF. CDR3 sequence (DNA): TGTGCCAGCAGCCTAGCGGGGGATTACGAGCAGTACTTC.

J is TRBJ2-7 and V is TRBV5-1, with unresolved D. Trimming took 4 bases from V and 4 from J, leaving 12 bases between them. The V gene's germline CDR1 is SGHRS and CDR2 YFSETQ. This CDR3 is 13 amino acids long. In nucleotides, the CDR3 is TGCGCCAGCAGCCAAGACGGTCGTTACGAGCAGTACTTC. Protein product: CASSQDGRYEQYF.

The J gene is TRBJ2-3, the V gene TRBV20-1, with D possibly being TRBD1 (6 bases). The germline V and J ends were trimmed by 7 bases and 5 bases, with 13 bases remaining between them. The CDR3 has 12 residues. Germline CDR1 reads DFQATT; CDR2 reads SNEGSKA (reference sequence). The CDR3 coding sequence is TGCAGTGATCCTACAGGGAAAGATACGCAGTATTTT. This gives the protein CSDPTGKDTQYF.

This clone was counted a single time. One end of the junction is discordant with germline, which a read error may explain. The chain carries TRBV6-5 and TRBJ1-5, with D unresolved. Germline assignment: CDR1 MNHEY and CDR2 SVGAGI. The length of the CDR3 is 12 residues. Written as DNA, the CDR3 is TGTGCCAGCAATTTCGTGAATCAGCCCCAGGATTTT. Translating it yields CASNFVNQPQDF.

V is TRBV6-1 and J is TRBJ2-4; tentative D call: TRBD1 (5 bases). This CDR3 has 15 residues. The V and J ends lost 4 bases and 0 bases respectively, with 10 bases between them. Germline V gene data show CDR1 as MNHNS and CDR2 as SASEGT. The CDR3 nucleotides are TGTGCCAGCAGTGCTCAGGGTCTAGCCAAAAACATTCAGTACTTC. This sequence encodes CASSAQGLAKNIQYF.